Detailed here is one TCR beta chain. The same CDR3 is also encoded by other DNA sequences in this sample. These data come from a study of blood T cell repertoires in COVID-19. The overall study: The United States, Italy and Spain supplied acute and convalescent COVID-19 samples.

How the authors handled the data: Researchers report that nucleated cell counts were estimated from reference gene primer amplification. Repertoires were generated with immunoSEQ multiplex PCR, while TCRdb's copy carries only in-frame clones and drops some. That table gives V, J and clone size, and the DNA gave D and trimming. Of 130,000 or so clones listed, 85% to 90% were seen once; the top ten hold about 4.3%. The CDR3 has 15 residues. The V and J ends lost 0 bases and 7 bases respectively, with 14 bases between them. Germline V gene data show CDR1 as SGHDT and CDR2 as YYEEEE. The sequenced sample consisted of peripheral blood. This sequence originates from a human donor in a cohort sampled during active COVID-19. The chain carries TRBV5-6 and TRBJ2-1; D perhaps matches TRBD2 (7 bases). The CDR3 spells CASSLAGGAGNEQFF. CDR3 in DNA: TGTGCCAGCAGCTTGGCTGGGGGGGCAGGTAATGAGCAGTTCTTC.